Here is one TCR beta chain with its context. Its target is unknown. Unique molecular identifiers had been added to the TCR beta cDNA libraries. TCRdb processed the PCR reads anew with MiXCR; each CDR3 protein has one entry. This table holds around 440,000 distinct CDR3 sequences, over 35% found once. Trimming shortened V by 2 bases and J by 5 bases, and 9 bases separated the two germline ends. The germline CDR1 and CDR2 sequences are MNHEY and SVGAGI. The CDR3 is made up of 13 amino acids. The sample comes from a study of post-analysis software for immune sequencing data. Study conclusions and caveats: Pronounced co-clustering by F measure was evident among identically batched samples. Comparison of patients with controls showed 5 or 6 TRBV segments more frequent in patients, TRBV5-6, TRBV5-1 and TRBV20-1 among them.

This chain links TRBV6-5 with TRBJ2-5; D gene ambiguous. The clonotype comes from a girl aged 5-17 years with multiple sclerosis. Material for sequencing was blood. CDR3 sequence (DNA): TGTGCCAGCAGTTACGGGATCTTGGAGACCCAGTACTTC. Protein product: CASSYGILETQYF.